This TCR beta chain was identified during a study of CD8+CD57+ T cells in acquired aplastic anemia. Study in general: The average for DNA from sorted CD4+ and CD8+ cells was around 3.5 ug. About 10 million reads, on average, were obtained for CD4+ cells from healthy donors.

About this clonotype itself: Its antigen is currently unknown.

Both TCR beta VDJ combination and CDR3 sequence profiling were carried out. Genomic DNA was the template for this profiling. From the reads, TCRdb called clonotypes with MiXCR, one entry per CDR3 protein. The sample has some 200,000 distinct CDR3 sequences, around 60% seen once. The study's findings and limits: Shared by patients and controls, around 27 CD8+ CDR3s were abundant in patients. Between patients and controls, CD8+ Simpson's diversity did not vary significantly.

J lost 4 bases, V lost 8 bases, and 5 bases had no gene match. The length of the CDR3 is 13 residues. CDR1 and CDR2 (germline): LNHDA, SQIVND (reference sequence). V usage is TRBV19 and J usage is TRBJ2-5, with TRBD2 matching 9 bases. The sequenced material came from sorted CD4+, CD8+, or CD8+CD57+ T cells (not recorded which) from PBMCs. This clonotype originated in a human donor in good health. The CDR3 is CASQGLAIETQYF. In nucleotides, the CDR3 is TGTGCCAGTCAAGGACTAGCGATAGAGACCCAGTACTTC.